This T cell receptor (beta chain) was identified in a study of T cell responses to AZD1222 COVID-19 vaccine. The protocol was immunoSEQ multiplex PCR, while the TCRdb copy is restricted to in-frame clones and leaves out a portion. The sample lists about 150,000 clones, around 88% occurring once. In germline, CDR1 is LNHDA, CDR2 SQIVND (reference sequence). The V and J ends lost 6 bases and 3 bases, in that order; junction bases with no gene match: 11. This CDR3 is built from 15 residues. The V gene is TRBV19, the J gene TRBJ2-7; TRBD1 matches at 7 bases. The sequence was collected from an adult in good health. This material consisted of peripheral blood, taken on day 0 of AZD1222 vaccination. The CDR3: CASSRGTYSFYEQYF. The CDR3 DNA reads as TGTGCCAGTAGCAGGGGGACCTACTCATTCTACGAGCAGTACTTC.